The clone carrying this T cell receptor beta chain was seen just once. The data belong to a study of technical replicates of blood from a handful of donors. V gave up 5 bases and J gave up 7 bases; unmatched junction bases: 15. The CDR3 is made up of 16 amino acids. CDR1 and CDR2 from the germline V gene are MGHRA and YSYEKL. The repertoire was sequenced with immunoSEQ multiplex PCR; TCRdb's copy has only in-frame clones and lacks some. The data show tens of thousands of clones, with more than 85% seen just once and approximately 4.6% held by the top ten. The rearrangement uses TRBV4-1 and TRBJ1-2; TRBD1 agrees at 8 bases. This clonotype was sampled from a human donor in good health. Some clones in this sample may be carry-over from other donors' samples. The specimen sequenced was PBMCs. The CDR3 sequence: CASSYPGGPLRAGYTF. In nucleotides, the CDR3 is TGCGCCAGCAGCTACCCAGGGGGCCCCCTAAGGGCTGGCTACACCTTC.